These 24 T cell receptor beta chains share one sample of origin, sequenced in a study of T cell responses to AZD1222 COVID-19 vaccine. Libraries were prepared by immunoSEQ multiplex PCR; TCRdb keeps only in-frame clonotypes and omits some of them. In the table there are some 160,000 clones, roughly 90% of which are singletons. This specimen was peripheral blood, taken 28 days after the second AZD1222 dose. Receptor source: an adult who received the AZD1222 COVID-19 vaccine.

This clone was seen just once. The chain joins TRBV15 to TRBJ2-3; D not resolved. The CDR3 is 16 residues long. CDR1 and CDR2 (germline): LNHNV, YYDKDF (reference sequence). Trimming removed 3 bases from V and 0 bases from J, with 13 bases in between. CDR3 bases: TGTGCCACCAGCAGGGCTAGTGTACCTAGCACAGATACGCAGTATTTT. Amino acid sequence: CATSRASVPSTDTQYF.

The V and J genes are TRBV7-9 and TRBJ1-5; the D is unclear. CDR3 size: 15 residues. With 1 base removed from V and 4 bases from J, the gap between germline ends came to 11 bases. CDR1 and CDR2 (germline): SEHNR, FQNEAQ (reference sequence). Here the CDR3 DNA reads TGTGCCAGCAGCTTAGGGCCCGGAGATAATCAGCCCCAGCATTTT. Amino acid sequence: CASSLGPGDNQPQHF.

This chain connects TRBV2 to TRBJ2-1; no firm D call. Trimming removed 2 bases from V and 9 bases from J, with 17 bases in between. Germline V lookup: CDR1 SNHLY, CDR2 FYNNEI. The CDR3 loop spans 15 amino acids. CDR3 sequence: CASSEFGWEAAEQFF. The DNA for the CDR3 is TGTGCCAGCAGTGAATTTGGTTGGGAAGCAGCTGAGCAGTTCTTC.

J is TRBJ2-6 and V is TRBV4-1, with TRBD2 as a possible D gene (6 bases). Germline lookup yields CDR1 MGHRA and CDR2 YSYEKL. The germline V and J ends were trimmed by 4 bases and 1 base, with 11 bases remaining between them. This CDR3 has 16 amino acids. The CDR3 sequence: CASSPRGGSGANVLTF. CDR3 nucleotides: TGCGCCAGCAGCCCCCGAGGAGGGTCTGGGGCCAACGTCCTGACTTTC.

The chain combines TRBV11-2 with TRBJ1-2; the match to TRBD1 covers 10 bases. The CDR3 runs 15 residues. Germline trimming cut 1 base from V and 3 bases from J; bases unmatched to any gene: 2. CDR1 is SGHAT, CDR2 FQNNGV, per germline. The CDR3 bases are TGTGCCAGCAGCTTAGCAGGACAGGGGGACTATGGCTACACCTTC. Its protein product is CASSLAGQGDYGYTF.

As DNA, the CDR3 is TGCGCCAGCAGCCAAGGGACAGCCTTTAACACTGAAGCTTTCTTT. It encodes CASSQGTAFNTEAFF. The chain recombines TRBV5-1 with TRBJ1-1; 7 positions agree with TRBD1. V shed 4 bases, J shed 2 bases, and the junction held 8 bases outside the gene matches. This CDR3 spans 15 amino acids. The germline gives CDR1 SGHRS, CDR2 YFSETQ.

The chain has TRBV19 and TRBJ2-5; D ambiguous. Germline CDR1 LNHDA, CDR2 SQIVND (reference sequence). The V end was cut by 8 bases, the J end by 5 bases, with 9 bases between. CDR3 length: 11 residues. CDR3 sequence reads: CASGRWETQYF. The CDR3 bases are TGTGCCAGTGGTAGATGGGAGACCCAGTACTTC. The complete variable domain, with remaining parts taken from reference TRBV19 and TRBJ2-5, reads DGGITQSPKYLFRKEGQNVTLSCEQNLNHDAMYWYRQDPGQGLRLIYYSQIVNDFQKGDIAEGYSVSREKKESFPLTVTSAQKNPTAFYLCASGRWETQYFGPGTRLLVL.

The CDR3 reads CASSYFTNLGGTEAFF. The CDR3 bases are TGTGCCAGCAGTTACTTCACGAACCTAGGGGGCACTGAAGCTTTCTTT. The chain couples TRBV6-6 to TRBJ1-1, with D possibly TRBD1 on 6 matching bases. Germline V CDR1 and CDR2: MNHNY, SVGAGI (reference sequence). The V end lost 1 base, the J end lost 4 bases, and 16 bases lay between the germline ends. CDR3 length: 16 amino acids.

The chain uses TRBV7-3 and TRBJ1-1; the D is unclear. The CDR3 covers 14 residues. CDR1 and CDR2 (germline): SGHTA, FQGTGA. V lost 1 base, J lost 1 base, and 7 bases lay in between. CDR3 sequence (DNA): TGTGCCAGCAGCTTAAATGGTCAGAACACTGAAGCTTTCTTT. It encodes CASSLNGQNTEAFF. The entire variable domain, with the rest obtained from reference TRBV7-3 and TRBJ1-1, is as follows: GAGVSQTPSNKVTEKGKYVELRCDPISGHTALYWYRQSLGQGPEFLIYFQGTGAADDSGLPNDRFFAVRPEGSVSTLKIQRTERGDSAVYLCASSLNGQNTEAFFGQGTRLTVV.

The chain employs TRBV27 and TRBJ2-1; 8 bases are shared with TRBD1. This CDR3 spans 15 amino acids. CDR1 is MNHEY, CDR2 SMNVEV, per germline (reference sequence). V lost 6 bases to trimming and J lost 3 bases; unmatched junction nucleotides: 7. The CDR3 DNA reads TGTGCCAGCAGCCAAGGACAGGGTCGCTACAATGAGCAGTTCTTC. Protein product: CASSQGQGRYNEQFF.

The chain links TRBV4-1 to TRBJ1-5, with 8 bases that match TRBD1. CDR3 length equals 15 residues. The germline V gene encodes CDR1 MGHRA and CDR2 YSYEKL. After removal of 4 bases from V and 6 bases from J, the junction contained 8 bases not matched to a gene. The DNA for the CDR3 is TGCGCCAGCAGCCGCGGACAGGGAGGCGGTCAGCCCCAGCATTTT. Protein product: CASSRGQGGGQPQHF.

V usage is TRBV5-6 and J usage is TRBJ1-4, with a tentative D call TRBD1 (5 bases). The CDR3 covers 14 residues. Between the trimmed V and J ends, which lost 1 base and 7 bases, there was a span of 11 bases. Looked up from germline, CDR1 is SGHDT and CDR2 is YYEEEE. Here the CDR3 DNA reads TGTGCCAGCAGCTTGTACGGGGCTGCTGAAAAACTGTTTTTT. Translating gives CASSLYGAAEKLFF.

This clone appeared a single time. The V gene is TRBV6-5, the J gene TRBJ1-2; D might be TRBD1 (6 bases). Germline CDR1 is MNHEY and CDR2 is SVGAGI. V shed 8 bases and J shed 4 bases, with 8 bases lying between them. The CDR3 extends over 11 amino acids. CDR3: CASRGLYGYTF. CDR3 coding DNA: TGTGCCAGCCGGGGGCTCTATGGCTACACCTTC.

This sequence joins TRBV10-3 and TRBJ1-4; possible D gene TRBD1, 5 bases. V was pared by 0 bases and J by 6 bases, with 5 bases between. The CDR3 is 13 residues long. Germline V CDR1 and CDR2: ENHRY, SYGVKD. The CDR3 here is CAISESGDEKLFF. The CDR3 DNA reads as TGTGCCATCAGTGAGTCGGGGGATGAAAAACTGTTTTTT.

The CDR3 DNA follows: TGTGCCAGCAGTTTACGGGGGGGCACTGAAGCTTTCTTT. Translation: CASSLRGGTEAFF. The genes are TRBV12-3 or TRBV12-4 and TRBJ1-1; D possibly corresponds to TRBD1 (5 bases). The germline V and J ends were trimmed by 2 bases and 4 bases, with 8 bases remaining between them. The CDR3 sequence is 13 residues long.

The CDR3 bases are TGTGCCAGCACGGGGGGAGGTTATGGCTACACCTTC. Amino acid sequence: CASTGGGYGYTF. The chain joins TRBV7-9 to TRBJ1-2, with D maybe TRBD1 (5 bases). V gave up 7 bases and J gave up 5 bases, with 11 bases separating them. The CDR3 is 12 amino acids. Germline V lookup: CDR1 SEHNR, CDR2 FQNEAQ (reference sequence).

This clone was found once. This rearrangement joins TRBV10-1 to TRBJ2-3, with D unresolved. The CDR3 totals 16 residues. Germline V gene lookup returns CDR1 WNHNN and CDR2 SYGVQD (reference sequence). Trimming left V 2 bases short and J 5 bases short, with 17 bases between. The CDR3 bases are TGCGCCAGCAGTGAGATGGCTACTCCGCTGGGAGATACGCAGTATTTT. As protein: CASSEMATPLGDTQYF.

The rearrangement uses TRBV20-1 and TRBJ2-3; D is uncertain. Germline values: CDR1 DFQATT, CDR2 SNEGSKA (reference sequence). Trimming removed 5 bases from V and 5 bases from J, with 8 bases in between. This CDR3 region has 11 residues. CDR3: CSAPLVDTQYF. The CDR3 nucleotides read TGCAGTGCTCCCCTAGTAGATACGCAGTATTTT.

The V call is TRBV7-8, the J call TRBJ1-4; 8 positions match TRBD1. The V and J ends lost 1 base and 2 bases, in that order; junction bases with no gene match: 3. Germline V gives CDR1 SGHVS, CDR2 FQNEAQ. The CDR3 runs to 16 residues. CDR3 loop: CASSLGTGSTNEKLFF. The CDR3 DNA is TGTGCCAGCAGCTTAGGGACAGGGAGCACTAATGAAAAACTGTTTTTT.

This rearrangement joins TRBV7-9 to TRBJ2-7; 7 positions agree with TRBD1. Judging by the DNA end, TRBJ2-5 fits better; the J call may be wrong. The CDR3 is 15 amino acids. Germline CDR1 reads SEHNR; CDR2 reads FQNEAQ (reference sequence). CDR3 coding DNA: TGTGCCAGCAGCTGGTACAGGGGAACCCAAGAGACCCAGTACTTC. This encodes CASSWYRGTQETQYF.

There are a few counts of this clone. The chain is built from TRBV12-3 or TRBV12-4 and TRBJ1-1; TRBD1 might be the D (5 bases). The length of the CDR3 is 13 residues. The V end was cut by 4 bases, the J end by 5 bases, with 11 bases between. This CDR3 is CASSWGRDTEAFF. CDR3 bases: TGTGCCAGCAGTTGGGGGAGGGATACTGAAGCTTTCTTT.

CDR3 DNA sequence: TGTGCCAGCAGTGGGGGAGCGGGAGGGCCTGTAGATACGCAGTATTTT. Translated, it gives CASSGGAGGPVDTQYF. The rearrangement joins TRBV6-2 or TRBV6-3 to TRBJ2-3; 10 bases fit TRBD2. The CDR3 has 16 residues. The germline V gene encodes CDR1 MNHEY and CDR2 SVGEGT. Trimming cost V 5 bases and J 5 bases; bases outside gene matches: 10.

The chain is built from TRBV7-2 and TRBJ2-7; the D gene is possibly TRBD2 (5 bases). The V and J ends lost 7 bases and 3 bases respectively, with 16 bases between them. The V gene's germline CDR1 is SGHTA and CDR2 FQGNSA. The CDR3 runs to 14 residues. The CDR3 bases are TGTGCCAGCACCCTTGCGGGCCCAATCTACGAGCAGTACTTC. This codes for CASTLAGPIYEQYF.

The CDR3 loop is CASSLATGLNTEAFF. The CDR3 coding sequence is TGTGCCAGCAGCTTGGCAACAGGGTTGAACACTGAAGCTTTCTTT. The chain carries TRBV7-9 and TRBJ1-1; a weak D match, TRBD1 (6 bases). The CDR3 length is 15 residues. The V gene lost 3 bases and the J gene lost 0 bases, with 11 bases spanning the gap. The germline CDR1 and CDR2 sequences are SEHNR and FQNEAQ (reference sequence).